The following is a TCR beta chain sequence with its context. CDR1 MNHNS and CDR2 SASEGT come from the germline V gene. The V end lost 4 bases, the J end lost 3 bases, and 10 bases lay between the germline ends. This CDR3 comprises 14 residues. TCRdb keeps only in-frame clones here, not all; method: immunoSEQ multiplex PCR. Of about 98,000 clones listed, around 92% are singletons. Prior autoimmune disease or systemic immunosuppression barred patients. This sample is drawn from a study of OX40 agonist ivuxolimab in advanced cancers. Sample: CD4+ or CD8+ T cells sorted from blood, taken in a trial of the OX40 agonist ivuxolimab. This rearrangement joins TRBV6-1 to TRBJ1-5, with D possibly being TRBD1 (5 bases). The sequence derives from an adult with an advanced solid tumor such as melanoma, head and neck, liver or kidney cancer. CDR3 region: CASSVSGTNQPQHF. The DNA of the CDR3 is TGTGCCAGCAGTGTTTCAGGGACCAATCAGCCCCAGCATTTT.